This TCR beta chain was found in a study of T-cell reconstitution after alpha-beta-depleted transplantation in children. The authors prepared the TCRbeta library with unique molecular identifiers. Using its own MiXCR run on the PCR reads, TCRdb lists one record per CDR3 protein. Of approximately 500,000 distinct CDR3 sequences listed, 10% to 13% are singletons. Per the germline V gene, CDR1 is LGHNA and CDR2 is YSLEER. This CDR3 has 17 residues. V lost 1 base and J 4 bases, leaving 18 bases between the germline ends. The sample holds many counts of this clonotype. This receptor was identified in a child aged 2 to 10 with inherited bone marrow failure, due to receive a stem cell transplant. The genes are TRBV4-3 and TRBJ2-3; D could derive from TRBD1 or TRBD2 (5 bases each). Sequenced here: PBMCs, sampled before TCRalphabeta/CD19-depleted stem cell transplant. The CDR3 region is CASSQGVLRDPPDTQYF. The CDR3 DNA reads TGCGCCAGCAGCCAAGGGGTTCTCCGGGACCCCCCAGATACGCAGTATTTT.